This paragraph reports one TCR beta chain. Its target is unknown. Germline loops: CDR1 SGHRS, CDR2 YFSETQ. Trimming pared 4 bases from V and 1 base from J, leaving 8 bases between. CDR3 size: 14 residues. Investigators spread the genomic DNA of each subset evenly over several immunoSEQ plates. Per the original data handling: In the immunoSEQ data, sequences were junction-only and lacked quality scores, so filtering differed. The method was immunoSEQ multiplex PCR; TCRdb's version includes in-frame clones alone and lacks a portion of them. V and J calls and clone size are given by that table; D and trimming were obtained from the DNA. Altogether over a million clones are present, around 78% being singletons, with the ten largest covering under 0.6%. This specimen belongs to a study of shared clonotypes between healthy human individuals. General observations from the study: Sampling involved blood alone; tissue repertoires likely differ. Estimated richness values were generally larger in naive subsets than in memory subsets.

The origin of this receptor is a man aged 18 to 29 in good health. Some clones in this sample may be carry-over from other donors' samples. V gene TRBV5-1 combines with J gene TRBJ1-4; D is perhaps TRBD1 (5 bases). Sequencing was performed on memory CD4+ T cells from PBMCs. Subset specified: CD45RA-negative fraction. The CDR3 coding sequence is TGCGCCAGCAGCCGGGACGGAACTAATGAAAAACTGTTTTTT. It yields the protein CASSRDGTNEKLFF.